What follows are 26 T cell receptor beta chains derived from one specimen sequenced in a study of blood T cell repertoires in COVID-19. This table comes from immunoSEQ multiplex PCR, and its TCRdb copy is limited to in-frame clones, with some not included. This table has 200,000 to 250,000 clones, approximately 84% appearing once. The sample taken for sequencing was peripheral blood. The source is a man aged 40-49 years with active or convalescent COVID-19.

This clone was observed once. The chain recombines TRBV27 with TRBJ1-5; D is possibly TRBD1 (6 bases). The CDR3 contains 14 residues. CDR1 is MNHEY, CDR2 SMNVEV, per germline (reference sequence). With 2 bases removed from V and 9 bases from J, the gap between germline ends came to 14 bases. The chain's CDR3 is CASSLRGGPWPQHF. As DNA, the CDR3 is TGTGCCAGCAGTTTAAGGGGGGGGCCGTGGCCCCAGCATTTT.

V and J are TRBV4-1 and TRBJ2-7; perhaps TRBD2 as D (5 bases). Trimming cost V 0 bases and J 0 bases, with 12 bases left between them. From germline, CDR1 is MGHRA and CDR2 YSYEKL. The CDR3 runs to 16 residues. The CDR3 DNA is TGCGCCAGCAGCCAAGATGATAGCGCCTACTCCTACGAGCAGTACTTC. This sequence encodes CASSQDDSAYSYEQYF.

This clone was seen more than once but under ten times. This chain links TRBV27 with TRBJ2-7, with 7 nucleotides matching TRBD1. The J segment lost 2 bases and the V segment lost 4 bases, leaving 8 bases of the junction unmatched. The CDR3 extends over 15 amino acids. Germline V gives CDR1 MNHEY, CDR2 SMNVEV (reference sequence). The CDR3 is CASSSSLTGTYEQYF. The CDR3 DNA sequence: TGTGCCAGCAGTTCCTCACTGACAGGGACCTACGAGCAGTACTTC.

The chain uses TRBV27 and TRBJ1-2, with no clear D. The germline V gene encodes CDR1 MNHEY and CDR2 SMNVEV (reference sequence). The CDR3 has 15 amino acids. V was cut by 6 bases and J by 4 bases, with 18 bases left in between. This chain's CDR3 is CASRLRWDGLYGYTF. The CDR3 nucleotides are TGTGCCAGCAGATTGAGGTGGGATGGACTCTATGGCTACACCTTC.

The chain is built from TRBV5-4 and TRBJ2-7; 10 bases are shared with TRBD1. The CDR3 totals 16 residues. V shed 0 bases and J 6 bases; nucleotides not matched to a gene: 9. The germline V gene has CDR1 SGHNT and CDR2 YYREEE (reference sequence). This CDR3 is CASSLEGTGDGGEQYF. DNA of the CDR3: TGTGCCAGCAGCTTGGAGGGGACAGGGGACGGAGGCGAGCAGTACTTC.

This clone was counted once. The V call is TRBV7-9, the J call TRBJ1-2, with 8 positions matching TRBD1. V was clipped by 3 bases and J by 2 bases; unmatched bases: 5. The germline V gene has CDR1 SEHNR and CDR2 FQNEAQ (reference sequence). The CDR3 is made up of 15 amino acids. The CDR3 protein is CASSFPGQDNYGYTF. CDR3 coding DNA: TGTGCCAGCAGCTTCCCGGGACAGGACAACTATGGCTACACCTTC.

This chain joins TRBV19 and TRBJ1-1; 11 positions agree with TRBD1. Germline CDR1 reads LNHDA; CDR2 reads SQIVND (reference sequence). Germline trimming cut 8 bases from V and 4 bases from J; bases unmatched to any gene: 3. The CDR3 has 13 residues. CDR3 bases: TGTGCCAGTGGACAGGGGGCTATCACTGAAGCTTTCTTT. Protein sequence: CASGQGAITEAFF.

This chain uses TRBV9 with TRBJ2-1; D perhaps matches TRBD1 (6 bases). There are 16 residues in the CDR3. V lost 0 bases, J lost 3 bases, and 13 bases lay in between. Germline loops: CDR1 SGDLS, CDR2 YYNGEE. The CDR3 DNA reads as TGTGCCAGCAGCGTAGAGAAAGGGGGTTTCTACAATGAGCAGTTCTTC. It yields the protein CASSVEKGGFYNEQFF.

A single count supports this clone. V usage is TRBV9 and J usage is TRBJ1-6; 9 bases line up with TRBD1. Germline CDR1 and CDR2: SGDLS and YYNGEE. After removal of 0 bases from V and 9 bases from J, the junction contained 10 bases not matched to a gene. This CDR3 spans 17 amino acids. The CDR3 here is CASSVDGGDRVSSPLHF. CDR3 in DNA: TGTGCCAGCAGCGTAGACGGAGGGGACAGGGTTTCTTCACCCCTCCACTTT. Full variable domain (outside the CDR3, taken from reference TRBV9 and TRBJ1-6): DSGVTQTPKHLITATGQRVTLRCSPRSGDLSVYWYQQSLDQGLQFLIQYYNGEERAKGNILERFSAQQFPDLHSELNLSSLELGDSALYFCASSVDGGDRVSSPLHFGNGTRLTVT.

Of note for this clone: The DNA is omitted, as the CDR3 cannot be located on it reliably, and the CDR3 follows TCRdb's listing. V is TRBV21-1 and J is TRBJ1-6; the D segment call TRBD1 is taken from the table without a DNA check. TRBV21-1 has pseudogene status. The CDR3 has 20 amino acids, counting both end residues. The CDR3: CASSKVGTGAGAIYNSPLHF.

This rearrangement joins TRBV7-9 to TRBJ2-5, with TRBD2 identical over 8 bases. The CDR3 has 14 residues. Germline CDR1 SEHNR, CDR2 FQNEAQ (reference sequence). V lost 5 bases and J lost 1; bases outside the gene matches: 3. The DNA of the CDR3 is TGTGCCAGCAGCACCGGGGGGGTCCAAGAGACCCAGTACTTC. It specifies CASSTGGVQETQYF.

The chain is built from TRBV24-1 and TRBJ1-2; D uncertain. Trimming took off 5 bases at V and 2 bases at J, with 14 bases between the two ends. Per the germline V gene, CDR1 is KGHDR and CDR2 is SFDVKD. This CDR3 contains 15 residues. DNA for the CDR3: TGTGCCACCAGTGGAGGGCCCTCAGAGAACTATGGCTACACCTTC. Translation gives CATSGGPSENYGYTF.

This rearrangement joins TRBV7-3 to TRBJ2-6; unclear D gene. The CDR3 is 18 residues long. V lost 5 bases and J lost 0, with 17 bases in between. Germline assignment: CDR1 SGHTA and CDR2 FQGTGA. CDR3 loop: CASSPQWAGRSGANVLTF. The CDR3 coding sequence is TGTGCCAGCAGCCCCCAGTGGGCAGGCCGCTCTGGGGCCAACGTCCTGACTTTC. The whole variable domain, remainder taken from reference TRBV7-3 and TRBJ2-6, is GAGVSQTPSNKVTEKGKYVELRCDPISGHTALYWYRQSLGQGPEFLIYFQGTGAADDSGLPNDRFFAVRPEGSVSTLKIQRTERGDSAVYLCASSPQWAGRSGANVLTFGAGSRLTVL.

This clone occurred a few times. The chain joins TRBV6-1 to TRBJ1-1, with TRBD1 identical over 10 bases. This CDR3 spans 15 amino acids. The trim removed 8 bases at V and 0 bases at J, leaving 6 bases unmatched. The germline V gene encodes CDR1 MNHNS and CDR2 SASEGT. CDR3 nucleotides: TGTGCCAGCCGGGACAGGGGTTTTCTGAACACTGAAGCTTTCTTT. Protein sequence: CASRDRGFLNTEAFF.

The gene calls are TRBV18 and TRBJ2-7, with D perhaps TRBD2 (7 bases). Germline V CDR1 and CDR2: KGHSH, LQKENI. Trimming removed 10 bases at V and 3 bases at J, with 16 bases between. CDR3 size: 13 residues. DNA of the CDR3: TGTGCCACCCGGGGGGCAGGGTTCTACGAGCAGTACTTC. It specifies CATRGAGFYEQYF.

V gene TRBV25-1 combines with J gene TRBJ2-2; D not resolved. Germline values: CDR1 MGHDK, CDR2 SYGVNS. The CDR3 is 13 amino acids. The V end lost 3 bases, the J end lost 4 bases, and 6 bases lay between the germline ends. The CDR3 region is CASSERFTGELFF. The CDR3 DNA reads as TGTGCCAGCAGTGAGCGATTCACCGGGGAGCTGTTTTTT.

The V and J genes are TRBV30 and TRBJ1-6; no firm D call. V lost 4 bases and J lost 0, with 4 bases in between. Per the germline V gene, CDR1 is GTSNPN and CDR2 is SVGIG (reference sequence). This CDR3 comprises 13 residues. CDR3 coding DNA: TGTGCCTGGACGAGCTCCTATAATTCACCCCTCCACTTT. Its protein is CAWTSSYNSPLHF.

The chain joins TRBV9 to TRBJ2-3; 13 nucleotides match TRBD2. V gave up 3 bases and J gave up 0 bases; unmatched junction bases: 13. This CDR3 is 20 amino acids long. Germline CDR1 is SGDLS and CDR2 is YYNGEE. The CDR3 DNA is TGTGCCAGCAGCGCGAACCAACTAGCGGGAGGGTTCTCTAGCACAGATACGCAGTATTTT. Protein: CASSANQLAGGFSSTDTQYF.

The chain combines TRBV7-9 with TRBJ2-7; D possibly corresponds to TRBD1 (6 bases). The CDR3 length is 13 residues. V shed 5 bases and J shed 4 bases, with 12 bases lying between them. Germline V gene data show CDR1 as SEHNR and CDR2 as FQNEAQ (reference sequence). This chain's CDR3 is CASSLTTGYEQYF. In nucleotides, the CDR3 is TGTGCCAGCAGCCTAACTACAGGGTACGAGCAGTACTTC.

The rearrangement uses TRBV7-9 and TRBJ1-6, with a tentative D call TRBD1 (6 bases). The CDR3 runs to 16 residues. V lost 0 bases, J lost 9 bases, and 15 bases lay in between. CDR1 and CDR2 from the germline V gene are SEHNR and FQNEAQ (reference sequence). Written as DNA, the CDR3 is TGTGCCAGCAGCTTAGCGCCTCAGGGGTACAGTTCACCCCTCCACTTT. Translated, it gives CASSLAPQGYSSPLHF.

The V and J genes are TRBV18 and TRBJ2-1; 7 bases align to TRBD1. Trimming removed 5 bases from V and 7 bases from J; junction bases left unmatched: 8. The CDR3 contains 14 residues. Germline V gene sequence: CDR1 KGHSH, CDR2 LQKENI. CDR3 sequence: CASSGGQLRNEQFF. The CDR3 DNA reads as TGTGCCAGCTCAGGGGGACAGCTGAGGAATGAGCAGTTCTTC.

The chain joins TRBV5-6 to TRBJ1-2; D gene unclear. The CDR3 sequence is 15 residues long. Trimming removed 4 bases at V and 3 bases at J, with 16 bases between. The germline CDR1 and CDR2 sequences are SGHDT and YYEEEE. The CDR3 is CASSPYGGGDYGYTF. The CDR3 nucleotides read TGTGCCAGCAGCCCATACGGCGGCGGAGACTATGGCTACACCTTC.

J is TRBJ2-2 and V is TRBV9, with 11 bases fitting TRBD2. Germline V CDR1 and CDR2: SGDLS, YYNGEE. There are 17 residues in the CDR3. V dropped 2 bases and J dropped 4; count of bases not matched to a gene: 7. Here the CDR3 reads CASSVSSGGPITGELFF. CDR3 bases: TGTGCCAGCAGCGTCTCTAGCGGGGGGCCAATCACCGGGGAGCTGTTTTTT.

V gene TRBV11-2 combines with J gene TRBJ1-3; 9 nucleotides match TRBD1. CDR1 and CDR2 from the germline V gene are SGHAT and FQNNGV. V trimming: 6 bases; J trimming: 4 bases; junction bases outside the gene matches: 7. CDR3 length: 15 amino acids. The CDR3 reads CASSRTGTGGNTIYF. In DNA form, the CDR3 reads TGTGCCAGCAGTAGAACCGGGACAGGGGGAAACACCATATATTTT. Full variable domain (missing parts from reference TRBV11-2 and TRBJ1-3): EAGVAQSPRYKIIEKRQSVAFWCNPISGHATLYWYQQILGQGPKLLIQFQNNGVVDDSQLPKDRFSAERLKGVDSTLKIQPAKLEDSAVYLCASSRTGTGGNTIYFGEGSWLTVV.

V usage is TRBV19 and J usage is TRBJ1-4, with D possibly matching TRBD1 (5 bases). Trimming stripped 5 bases from V and 5 bases from J, with 12 bases between. CDR1 is LNHDA and CDR2 is SQIVND in the germline V gene (reference sequence). CDR3 size: 14 residues. In nucleotides, the CDR3 is TGTGCCAGTAGTCTAGGACATAACAATGAAAAACTGTTTTTT. It yields the protein CASSLGHNNEKLFF.

The chain recombines TRBV28 with TRBJ1-2, with D perhaps matching TRBD1 (6 bases). The CDR3 totals 14 residues. V lost 3 bases, J lost 0 bases, and 8 bases lay in between. Per the germline V gene, CDR1 is MDHEN and CDR2 is SYDVKM. The CDR3 region is CASSFGQTNYGYTF. The CDR3 bases are TGTGCCAGCAGTTTCGGACAGACTAACTATGGCTACACCTTC.